This T cell receptor beta chain was obtained from a study of blood T cells in healthy people across ages. Study-wide results and limits: Both higher diversity and more naive CD4+ cells marked long-lived donors when set against aged donors.

Combining a sample-barcoded 5' primer with a J-beta primer mix, a second PCR ran for 7 to 11 cycles. TCRdb redid the calling of the 5' RACE reads with MiXCR, one entry per CDR3 protein. The sample yields about a million distinct CDR3 sequences, around two fifths seen once. Healthy Caucasian individuals from Russia aged about 6 to 90 were enrolled as donors. Isolation of PBMCs gave at least 7 million cells per sample. A note on this clonotype: Its antigen is not identified.

The CDR3 runs 16 residues. Germline loops: CDR1 SGHRS, CDR2 YFSETQ. After removal of 4 bases from V and 2 bases from J, the junction contained 9 bases not matched to a gene. The rearrangement joins TRBV5-1 to TRBJ2-1, with 7 bases aligning to TRBD1. Sequenced sample: blood. The sequence came from a man aged 18 to 30 in good health. In DNA form, the CDR3 reads TGCGCCAGCAGCCTCAGGGGGAAGAGCGCCTACAATGAGCAGTTCTTC. This encodes CASSLRGKSAYNEQFF.